This TCR beta chain was sequenced in a study of blood T cells in healthy people across ages. The ends were cut back, 2 bases at V and 1 base at J, with 9 bases in the middle. This CDR3 has 14 amino acids. In germline, CDR1 is SGHRS, CDR2 YFSETQ. Donor samples were obtained from healthy Caucasian individuals from Russia, aged roughly 6 to 95. This clonotype was picked up many times. A second PCR, run for about 6 to 12 cycles, used a sample-barcoded 5' primer plus a J-beta primer mix. With 12 random nucleotides, a template-switch adaptor tagged each individual cDNA molecule. TCRdb used MiXCR to reprocess the 5' RACE reads, holding one entry per CDR3 protein. Of hundreds of thousands of distinct CDR3 sequences in the sample, 22% are singletons; the top ten hold roughly a fifth.

Input material: blood. The clonotype was recovered from a man between 65 and 85 years old in good health. The chain couples TRBV5-1 to TRBJ1-1; D is undetermined. Here the CDR3 reads CASSFSYANTEAFF. CDR3 bases: TGCGCCAGCAGCTTTTCATACGCGAACACTGAAGCTTTCTTT.